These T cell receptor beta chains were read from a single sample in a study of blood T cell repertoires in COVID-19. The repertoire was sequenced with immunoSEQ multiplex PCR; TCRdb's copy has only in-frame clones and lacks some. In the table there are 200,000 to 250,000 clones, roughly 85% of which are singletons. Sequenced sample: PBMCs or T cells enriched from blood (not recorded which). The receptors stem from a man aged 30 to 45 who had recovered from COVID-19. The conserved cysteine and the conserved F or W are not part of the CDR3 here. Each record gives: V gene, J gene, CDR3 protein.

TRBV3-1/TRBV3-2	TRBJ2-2	ASSTRAGINTGELF
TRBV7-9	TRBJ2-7	ASSLVSSRSAEQY
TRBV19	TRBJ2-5	ASSVRGQGETQY
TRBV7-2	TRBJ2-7	ASSYDLGARYEQY
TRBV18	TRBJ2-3	ASSTTDTQY
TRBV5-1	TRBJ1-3	ASSPTGVRGNTIY
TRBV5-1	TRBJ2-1	ASSAPGEEQF
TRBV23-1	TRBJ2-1	ASSQSDRGRGLAGYNEQF
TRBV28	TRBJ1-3	ATGLSSGNTIY
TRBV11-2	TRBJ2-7	ASSSNTGMGSYEQY
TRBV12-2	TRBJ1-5	ASRPAVVIARQLYSNQPQH
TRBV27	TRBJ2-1	ASRPRPGGGIYNEQF
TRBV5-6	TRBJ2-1	ASRRQGGNNEQF
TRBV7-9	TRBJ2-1	ASSAWAGAPYNEQF
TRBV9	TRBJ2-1	ASSVAPDNEQF
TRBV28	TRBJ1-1	ASSPRGNMNTEAF
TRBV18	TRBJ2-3	ASYPRTGLTDTQY
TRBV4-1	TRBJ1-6	ASSQGSQGGSPLH
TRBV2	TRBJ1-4	ASSEATGYEEKLF
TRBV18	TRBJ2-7	ASSMTGSSPEQY
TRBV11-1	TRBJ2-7	ASSLHRSYEQY
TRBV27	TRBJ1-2	ASSSRQGGYT
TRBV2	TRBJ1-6	ASSARTVQNSPLH
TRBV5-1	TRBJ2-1	ASSFWTSVAYNEQF
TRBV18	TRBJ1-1	ASSPPSVRGVNTEAF
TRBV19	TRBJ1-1	ASSTREGTEAF
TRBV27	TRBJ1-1	ASSLYRDRGAAF
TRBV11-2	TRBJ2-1	ASSSWRTRDNEQF
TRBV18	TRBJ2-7	ASSPEDRVYEQY
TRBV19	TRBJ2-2	ASIQQEGVPGELF
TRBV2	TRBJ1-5	ASSEEGGVNQPQH
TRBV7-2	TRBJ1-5	ASSPGEGEGNQPQH
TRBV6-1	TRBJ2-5	ASSEYLAGGIGETQY
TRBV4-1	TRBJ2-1	ASSQASGGVNNEQF
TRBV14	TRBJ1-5	ASSQLSQPQH
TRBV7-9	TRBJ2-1	ASSLFLGGTFSNEQF
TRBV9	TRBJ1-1	ASSVETGKSAEAF
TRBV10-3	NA	AISITSGSHNEQF
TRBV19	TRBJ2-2	ASSMRTGTGELF
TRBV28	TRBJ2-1	ASVEGGSYNEQF
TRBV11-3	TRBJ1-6	ASSFQGPPWNSPLH